The T cell receptor (beta chain) under discussion was sequenced for a study of vaccination and CD4 T cells after COVID-19. This clonotype has just one count. Its target is unknown. Documented treatment: 10-day PBMC culture with coronavirus spike peptide pools or control peptides (ViraFEST assay). Researchers used the Oncomine TCR Beta short-read assay to sequence DNA from cultured CD4+ T cells. After culture, CD4+ T cells served as the source for genomic DNA extraction. TCRdb reprocessed the PCR reads via MiXCR and lists one record per CDR3 protein. The sample yields 13,000 or so distinct CDR3 sequences, 40% to 65% seen once. The receptor was derived from a human donor who had recovered from COVID-19. Sequencing was performed on CD4+ T cells from blood, cultured in vitro.

CDR3 sequence: CASSYYGYEQYF. The CDR3 DNA reads as TGTGCCAGCAGCTACTACGGTTACGAGCAGTACTTC. The chain uses TRBV14 and TRBJ2-7; D is undetermined. There are 12 residues in the CDR3. V was cut by 5 bases and J by 4 bases, with 9 bases left in between. CDR1 and CDR2 from the germline V gene are SGHDN and FVKESK.